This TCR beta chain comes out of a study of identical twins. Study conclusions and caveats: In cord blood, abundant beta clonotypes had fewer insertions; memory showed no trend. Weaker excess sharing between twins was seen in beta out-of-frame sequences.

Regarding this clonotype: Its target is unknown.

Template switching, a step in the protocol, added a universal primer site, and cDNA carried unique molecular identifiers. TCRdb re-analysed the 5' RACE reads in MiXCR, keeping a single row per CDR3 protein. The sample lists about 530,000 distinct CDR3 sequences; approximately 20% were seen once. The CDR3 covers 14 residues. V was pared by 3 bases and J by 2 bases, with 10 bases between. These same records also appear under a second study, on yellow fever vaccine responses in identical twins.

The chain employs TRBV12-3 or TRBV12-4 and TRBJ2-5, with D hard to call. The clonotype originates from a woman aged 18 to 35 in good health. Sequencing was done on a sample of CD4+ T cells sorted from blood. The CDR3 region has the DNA TGTGCCAGCAGTTTTAGGCTTACTCAAGAGACCCAGTACTTC. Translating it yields CASSFRLTQETQYF.